A selection of T cell receptor beta chains follows, all from one sample in a study of long-term antiretroviral therapy in people with HIV. Clones were sequenced by immunoSEQ multiplex PCR, and TCRdb holds only the in-frame ones, with some missing. In the table there are 40,000 to 60,000 clones, about 80% of which are singletons. The starting material was unsorted PBMCs, obtained 0.8 years after starting antiretroviral therapy. These receptors were collected from a woman aged 18-35 years with HIV. CDR3s include the opening cysteine and the closing phenylalanine or tryptophan.

TRBJ1-1 TRBV28 15 CASSFAFLPNTEAFF
TRBJ1-5 TRBV19 15 CASSTPAGSNQPQHF
TRBJ1-2 TRBV7-8 13 CASSPSGGYGYTF
TRBJ2-3 TRBV10-2 14 CASSVLVRTDTQYF
TRBJ1-3 TRBV5-6 15 CASSFDRSSGNTIYF
TRBJ1-5 TRBV5-1 15 CASSLERGPNQPQHF
TRBJ2-7 TRBV4-2 16 CASSQEQGVTSYEQYF
TRBJ2-1 TRBV27 15 CATRRGGGSYNEQFF
. TRBV7-9 16 CASSFYETSETYEQYF
TRBJ2-3 TRBV11-1 14 CASGGDRTTDTQYF
TRBJ2-2 TRBV7-2 15 CASSLFEGTAGELFF
TRBJ2-1 TRBV27 12 CASSRVRNEQFF
TRBJ2-5 TRBV5-1 13 CASSWAGEETQYF
TRBJ1-5 TRBV14 13 CASSQWSNQPQHF
TRBJ1-1 TRBV6-5 16 CASSYRRGARNTEAFF
TRBJ1-3 TRBV6-1 18 CASSETPSGGVSGNTIYF
TRBJ1-3 TRBV5-1 15 CASSLVGDGGNTIYF
TRBJ2-7 TRBV6-6 15 CASSRGLAEGGEQYF
TRBJ2-1 TRBV19 21 CASSPALSRTKGAASYNEQFF
TRBJ1-5 TRBV15 16 CATGHRGLEGNQPQHF
TRBJ1-5 TRBV19 16 CASSINFGQGHQPQHF
TRBJ2-7 TRBV11-2 13 CASSRSGSDEQYF
TRBJ2-2 TRBV15 13 CATSRDGVGELFF
TRBJ1-5 TRBV7-9 14 CASSSTGFNQPQHF
TRBJ1-5 TRBV7-2 14 CASSRGLGAQPQHF
TRBJ2-2 TRBV9 18 CASSVDRGSPMDTGELFF
TRBJ2-7 TRBV27 16 CASSSTLGGSSYEQYF
TRBJ2-3 TRBV4-3 13 CASSQVGTDTQYF
TRBJ1-2 TRBV27 15 CASSLFWGQGYGYTF
TRBJ2-7 TRBV28 14 CASSPSLSSYEQYF
TRBJ2-4 TRBV5-1 17 CASSLVVAGGTANIQYF
TRBJ1-3 TRBV15 15 CATSSQWGGGNTIYF
TRBJ1-4 TRBV4-3 15 CASSQDLSSNEKLFF
TRBJ1-2 TRBV28 14 CASRTDTNNYGYTF
TRBJ2-3 TRBV14 18 CASSQGTSGSTGTDTQYF
TRBJ2-5 TRBV27 15 CASSKSLGPTETQYF
TRBJ2-1 TRBV7-7 13 CASSLRLRSEQFF